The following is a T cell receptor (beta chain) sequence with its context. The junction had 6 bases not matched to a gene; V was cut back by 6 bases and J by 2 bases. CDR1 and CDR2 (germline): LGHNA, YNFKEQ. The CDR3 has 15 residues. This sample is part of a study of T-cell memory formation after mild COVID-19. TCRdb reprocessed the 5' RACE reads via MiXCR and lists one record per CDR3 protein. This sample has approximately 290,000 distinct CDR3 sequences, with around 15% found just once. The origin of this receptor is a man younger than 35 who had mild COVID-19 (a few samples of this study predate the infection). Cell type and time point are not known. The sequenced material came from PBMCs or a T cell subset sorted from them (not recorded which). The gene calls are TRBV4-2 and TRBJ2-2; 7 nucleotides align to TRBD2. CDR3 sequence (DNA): TGTGCCAGCAGACAGACTAGCAGAAACACCGGGGAGCTGTTTTTT. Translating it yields CASRQTSRNTGELFF.